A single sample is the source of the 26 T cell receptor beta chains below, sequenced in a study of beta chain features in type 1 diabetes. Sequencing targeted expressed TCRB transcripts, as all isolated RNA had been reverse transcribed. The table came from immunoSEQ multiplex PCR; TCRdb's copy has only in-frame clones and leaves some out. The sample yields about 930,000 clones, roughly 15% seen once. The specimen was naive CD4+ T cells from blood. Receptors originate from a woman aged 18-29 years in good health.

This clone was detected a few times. The CDR3 nucleotides are TGTGCCAGCAGCAGACAGGGTGGCCCAGATACGCAGTATTTT. Translated, it gives CASSRQGGPDTQYF. V gene TRBV7-3 combines with J gene TRBJ2-3; 7 bases line up with TRBD1. This CDR3 contains 14 residues. With V trimmed by 5 bases and J by 4 bases, 6 bases remained unmatched. Germline CDR1 reads SGHTA; CDR2 reads FQGTGA.

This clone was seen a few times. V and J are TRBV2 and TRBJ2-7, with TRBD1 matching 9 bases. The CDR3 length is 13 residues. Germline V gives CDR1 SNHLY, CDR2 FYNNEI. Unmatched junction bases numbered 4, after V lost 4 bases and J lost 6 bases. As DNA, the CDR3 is TGTGCCAGCAGTGGGGGACAGGGTTCCGAGCAGTACTTC. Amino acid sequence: CASSGGQGSEQYF. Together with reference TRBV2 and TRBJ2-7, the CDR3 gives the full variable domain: EPEVTQTPSHQVTQMGQEVILRCVPISNHLYFYWYRQILGQKVEFLVSFYNNEISEKSEIFDDQFSVERPDGSNFTLKIRSTKLEDSAMYFCASSGGQGSEQYFGPGTRLTVT.

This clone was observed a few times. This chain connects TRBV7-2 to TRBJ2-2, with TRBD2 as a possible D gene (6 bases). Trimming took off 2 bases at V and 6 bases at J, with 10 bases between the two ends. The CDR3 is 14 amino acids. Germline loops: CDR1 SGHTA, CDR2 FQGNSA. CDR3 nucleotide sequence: TGTGCCAGCAGCTTAAATGGAGGGTCCGGGGAGCTGTTTTTT. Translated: CASSLNGGSGELFF. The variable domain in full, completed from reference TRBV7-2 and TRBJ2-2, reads GAGVSQSPSNKVTEKGKDVELRCDPISGHTALYWYRQSLGQGLEFLIYFQGNSAPDKSGLPSDRFSAERTGGSVSTLTIQRTQQEDSAVYLCASSLNGGSGELFFGEGSRLTVL.

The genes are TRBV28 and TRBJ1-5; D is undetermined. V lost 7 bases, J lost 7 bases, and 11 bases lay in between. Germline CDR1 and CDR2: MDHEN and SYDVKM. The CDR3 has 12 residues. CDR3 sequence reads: CASTLVGQPQHF. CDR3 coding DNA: TGTGCCAGCACCCTCGTAGGACAGCCCCAGCATTTT.

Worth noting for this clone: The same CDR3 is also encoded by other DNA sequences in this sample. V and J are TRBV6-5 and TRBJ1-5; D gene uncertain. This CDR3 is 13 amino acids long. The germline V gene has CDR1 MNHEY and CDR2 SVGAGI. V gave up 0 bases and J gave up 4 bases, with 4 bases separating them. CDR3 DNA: TGTGCCAGCAGTTACTCGACTAATCAGCCCCAGCATTTT. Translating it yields CASSYSTNQPQHF.

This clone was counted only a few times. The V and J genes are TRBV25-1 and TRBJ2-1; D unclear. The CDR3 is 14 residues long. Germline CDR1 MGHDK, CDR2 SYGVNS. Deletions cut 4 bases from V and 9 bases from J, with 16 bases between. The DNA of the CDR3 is TGTGCCAGCAGTGGAGTTAGCCGGCGATCTGAGCAGTTCTTC. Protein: CASSGVSRRSEQFF.

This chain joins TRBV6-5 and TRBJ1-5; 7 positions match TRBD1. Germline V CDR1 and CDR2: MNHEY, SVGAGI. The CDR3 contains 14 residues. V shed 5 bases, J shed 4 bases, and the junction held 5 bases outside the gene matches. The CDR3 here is CASSEQGMNQPQHF. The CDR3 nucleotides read TGTGCCAGCAGTGAACAGGGGATGAATCAGCCCCAGCATTTT.

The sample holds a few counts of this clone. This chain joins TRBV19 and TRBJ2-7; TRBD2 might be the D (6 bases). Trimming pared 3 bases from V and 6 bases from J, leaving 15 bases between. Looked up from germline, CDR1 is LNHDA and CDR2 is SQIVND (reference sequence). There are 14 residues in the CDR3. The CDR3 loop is CASSIRTGAPEQYF. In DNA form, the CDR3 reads TGTGCCAGTAGTATTAGGACGGGAGCTCCCGAGCAGTACTTC.

The CDR3 DNA reads as TGTGCCAGCAGCTCCCACAGGCCCGAGGGCTACACCTTC. Amino acids: CASSSHRPEGYTF. The chain links TRBV7-2 to TRBJ1-2; D might be TRBD1 (5 bases). Germline CDR1 reads SGHTA; CDR2 reads FQGNSA. V shed 4 bases and J shed 8 bases, with 14 bases lying between them. This CDR3 contains 13 residues.

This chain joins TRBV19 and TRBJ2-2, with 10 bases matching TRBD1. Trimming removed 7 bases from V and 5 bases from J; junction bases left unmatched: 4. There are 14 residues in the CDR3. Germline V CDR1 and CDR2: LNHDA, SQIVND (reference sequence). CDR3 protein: CASKWDRGTGELFF. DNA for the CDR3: TGTGCCAGTAAATGGGACAGGGGAACCGGGGAGCTGTTTTTT.

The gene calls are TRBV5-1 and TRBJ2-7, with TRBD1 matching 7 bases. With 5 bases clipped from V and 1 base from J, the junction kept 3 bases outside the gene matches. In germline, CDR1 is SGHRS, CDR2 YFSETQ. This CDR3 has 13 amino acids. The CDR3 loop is CASRGTVSYEQYF. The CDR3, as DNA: TGCGCCAGCAGGGGGACAGTGTCCTACGAGCAGTACTTC.

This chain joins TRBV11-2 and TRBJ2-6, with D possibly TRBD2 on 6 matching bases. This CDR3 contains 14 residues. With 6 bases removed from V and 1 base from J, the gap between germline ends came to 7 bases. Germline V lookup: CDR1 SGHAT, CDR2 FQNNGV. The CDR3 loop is CASSRGSGANVLTF. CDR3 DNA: TGTGCCAGCAGTCGGGGGTCTGGGGCCAACGTCCTGACTTTC.

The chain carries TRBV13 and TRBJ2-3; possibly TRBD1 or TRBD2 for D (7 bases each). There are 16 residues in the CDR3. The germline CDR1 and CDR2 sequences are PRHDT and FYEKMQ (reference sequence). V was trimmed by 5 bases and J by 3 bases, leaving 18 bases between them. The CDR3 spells CASSPAGGAGTDTQYF. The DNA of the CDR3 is TGTGCCAGCAGCCCAGCAGGGGGAGCGGGGACAGATACGCAGTATTTT. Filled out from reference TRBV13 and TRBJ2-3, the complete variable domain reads AAGVIQSPRHLIKEKRETATLKCYPIPRHDTVYWYQQGPGQDPQFLISFYEKMQSDKGSIPDRFSAQQFSDYHSELNMSSLELGDSALYFCASSPAGGAGTDTQYFGPGTRLTVL.

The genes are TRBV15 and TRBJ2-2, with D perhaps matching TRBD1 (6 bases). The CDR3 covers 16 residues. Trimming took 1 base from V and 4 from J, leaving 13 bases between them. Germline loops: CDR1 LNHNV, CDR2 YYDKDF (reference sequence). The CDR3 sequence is CATSRAPGRGTGELFF. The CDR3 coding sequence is TGTGCCACCAGCAGAGCCCCGGGCAGGGGCACCGGGGAGCTGTTTTTT.

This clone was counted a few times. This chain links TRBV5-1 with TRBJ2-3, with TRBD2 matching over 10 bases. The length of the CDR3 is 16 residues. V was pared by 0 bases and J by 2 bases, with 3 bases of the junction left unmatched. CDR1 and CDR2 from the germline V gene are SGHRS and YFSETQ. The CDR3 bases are TGCGCCAGCAGCTTGGGTGGGACTAGCGACACAGATACGCAGTATTTT. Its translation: CASSLGGTSDTDTQYF.

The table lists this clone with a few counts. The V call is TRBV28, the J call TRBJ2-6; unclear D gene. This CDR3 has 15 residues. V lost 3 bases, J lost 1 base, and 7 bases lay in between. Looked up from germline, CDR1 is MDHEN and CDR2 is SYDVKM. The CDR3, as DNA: TGTGCCAGCAGTTTTGTAAGTTCTGGGGCCAACGTCCTGACTTTC. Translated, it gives CASSFVSSGANVLTF. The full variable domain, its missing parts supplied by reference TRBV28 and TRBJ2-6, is DVKVTQSSRYLVKRTGEKVFLECVQDMDHENMFWYRQDPGLGLRLIYFSYDVKMKEKGDIPEGYSVSREKKERFSLILESASTNQTSMYLCASSFVSSGANVLTFGAGSRLTVL.

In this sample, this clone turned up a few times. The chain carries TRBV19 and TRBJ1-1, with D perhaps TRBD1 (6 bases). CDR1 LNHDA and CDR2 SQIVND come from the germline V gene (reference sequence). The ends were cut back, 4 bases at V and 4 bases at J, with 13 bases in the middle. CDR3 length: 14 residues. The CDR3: CASSTQGLSTEAFF. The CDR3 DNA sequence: TGTGCCAGTAGTACTCAGGGGCTAAGCACTGAAGCTTTCTTT.

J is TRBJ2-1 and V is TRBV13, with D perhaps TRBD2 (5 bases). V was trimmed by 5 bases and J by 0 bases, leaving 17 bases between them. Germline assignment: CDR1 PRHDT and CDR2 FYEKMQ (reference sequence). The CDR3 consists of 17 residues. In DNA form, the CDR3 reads TGTGCCAGCAGCCCCCGCGGAGTTGGGAGCTCCTACAATGAGCAGTTCTTC. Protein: CASSPRGVGSSYNEQFF.

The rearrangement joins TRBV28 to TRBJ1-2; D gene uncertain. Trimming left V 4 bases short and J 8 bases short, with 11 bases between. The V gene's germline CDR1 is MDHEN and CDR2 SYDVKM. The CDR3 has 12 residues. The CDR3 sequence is CASSSGPLGYTF. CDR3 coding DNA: TGTGCCAGCAGTTCGGGTCCCTTGGGCTACACCTTC.

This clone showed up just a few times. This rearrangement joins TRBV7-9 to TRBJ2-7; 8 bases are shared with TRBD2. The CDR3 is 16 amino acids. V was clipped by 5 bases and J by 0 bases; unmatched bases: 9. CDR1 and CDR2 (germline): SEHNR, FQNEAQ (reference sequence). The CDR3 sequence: CASSPRTSRSSYEQYF. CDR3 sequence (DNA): TGTGCCAGCAGCCCGAGGACTAGCCGTAGCTCCTACGAGCAGTACTTC.

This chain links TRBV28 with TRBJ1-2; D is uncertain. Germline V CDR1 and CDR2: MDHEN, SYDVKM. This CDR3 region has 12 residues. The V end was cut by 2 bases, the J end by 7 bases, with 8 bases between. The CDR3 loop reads CASSLNTRGYTF. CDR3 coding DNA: TGTGCCAGCAGTTTAAACACTCGTGGCTACACCTTC.

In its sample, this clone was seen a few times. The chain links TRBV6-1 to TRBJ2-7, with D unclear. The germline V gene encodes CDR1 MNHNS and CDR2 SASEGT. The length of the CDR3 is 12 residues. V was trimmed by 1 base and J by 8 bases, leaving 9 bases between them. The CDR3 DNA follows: TGTGCCAGCAGTGAAGGTGGTTATCAGCAGTACTTC. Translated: CASSEGGYQQYF.

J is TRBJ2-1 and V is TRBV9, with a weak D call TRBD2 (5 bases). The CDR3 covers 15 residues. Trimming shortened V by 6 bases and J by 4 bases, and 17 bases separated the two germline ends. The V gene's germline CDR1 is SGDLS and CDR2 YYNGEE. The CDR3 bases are TGTGCCAGCAACCTAGCTGGACGGGAATACAATGAGCAGTTCTTC. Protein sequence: CASNLAGREYNEQFF.

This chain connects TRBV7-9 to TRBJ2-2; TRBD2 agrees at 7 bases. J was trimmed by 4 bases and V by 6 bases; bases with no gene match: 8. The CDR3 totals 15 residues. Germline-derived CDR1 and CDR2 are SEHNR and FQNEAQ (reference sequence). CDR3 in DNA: TGTGCCAGCAGGAAAAGGGTAGCGGGCACCGGGGAGCTGTTTTTT. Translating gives CASRKRVAGTGELFF.

The CDR3: CAISESVATGNEQFF. In nucleotides, the CDR3 is TGTGCCATCAGTGAGTCGGTCGCGACTGGCAATGAGCAGTTCTTC. The rearrangement links TRBV10-3 to TRBJ2-1, with D unresolved. Germline lookup yields CDR1 ENHRY and CDR2 SYGVKD. Trimming took 0 bases from V and 6 from J, leaving 12 bases between them. The CDR3 is 15 amino acids.

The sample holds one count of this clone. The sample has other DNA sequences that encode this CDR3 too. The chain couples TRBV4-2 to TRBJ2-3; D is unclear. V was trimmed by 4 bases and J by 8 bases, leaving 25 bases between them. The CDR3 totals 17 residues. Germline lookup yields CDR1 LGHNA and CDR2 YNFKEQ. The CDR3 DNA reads TGTGCCAGCAGCCCCGATCAAGGCGGAAGGGCCGTCGGTACGCAGTATTTT. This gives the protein CASSPDQGGRAVGTQYF.